The text below deals with one T cell receptor beta chain. Its specificity is not known. The junction and the germline gene differ at one end; a read error may be behind it. The TCR beta CDR3 regions underwent amplification using RNA transcripts as the source. An initial round of RT-PCR targeting the TCR CDR3 relied on the HTBI primer set. MiXCR was run by TCRdb on the multiplex PCR reads, yielding one entry per CDR3 protein. The top ten hold around a fifth of the sample, which has 500,000 to 600,000 distinct CDR3 sequences, roughly 46% seen once. This sample stems from a study of T cells in Graves' hyperthyroidism and ophthalmopathy. Study results and limitations: In validation, the model predicted ophthalmopathy. These predictions came a median about 6.5 months before onset. Most thyroid clonotypes with frequency above 0.001 were detected in blood.

Germline CDR1 reads MDHEN; CDR2 reads SYDVKM. CDR3 size: 15 residues. The receptor was isolated from an adult woman with Graves' disease, either hyperthyroidism or ophthalmopathy (not recorded which). Material for sequencing was peripheral blood or thyroid tissue (not recorded which). V gene TRBV28 combines with J gene TRBJ2-7; tentative D call: TRBD2 (6 bases). DNA for the CDR3: TGTGCCAGCAGTTTAGTTCTTGGCGGGGCCTACGAGCATTACTTC. Encoded protein: CASSLVLGGAYEHYF.